The present T cell receptor (beta chain) was sequenced within a study of CD8 T cells in ankylosing spondylitis. Each CDR3 protein is one row after TCRdb ran MiXCR on the 5' RACE reads. The sample has 300,000 to 350,000 distinct CDR3 sequences, about 15% seen once. This clonotype occurred many times. The V gene lost 4 bases and the J gene lost 10 bases, with 7 bases spanning the gap. The CDR3 sequence is 10 residues long. The V gene's germline CDR1 is SGHTA and CDR2 FQGNSA. Material: blood, either unsorted or a sorted T cell fraction (not recorded which). The rearrangement uses TRBV7-2 and TRBJ1-1; no firm D call. The sequence derives from a male donor with ankylosing spondylitis or in good health (not recorded which). As DNA, the CDR3 is TGTGCCAGCAGCTCTGACGGAGCTTTCTTT. It encodes CASSSDGAFF.